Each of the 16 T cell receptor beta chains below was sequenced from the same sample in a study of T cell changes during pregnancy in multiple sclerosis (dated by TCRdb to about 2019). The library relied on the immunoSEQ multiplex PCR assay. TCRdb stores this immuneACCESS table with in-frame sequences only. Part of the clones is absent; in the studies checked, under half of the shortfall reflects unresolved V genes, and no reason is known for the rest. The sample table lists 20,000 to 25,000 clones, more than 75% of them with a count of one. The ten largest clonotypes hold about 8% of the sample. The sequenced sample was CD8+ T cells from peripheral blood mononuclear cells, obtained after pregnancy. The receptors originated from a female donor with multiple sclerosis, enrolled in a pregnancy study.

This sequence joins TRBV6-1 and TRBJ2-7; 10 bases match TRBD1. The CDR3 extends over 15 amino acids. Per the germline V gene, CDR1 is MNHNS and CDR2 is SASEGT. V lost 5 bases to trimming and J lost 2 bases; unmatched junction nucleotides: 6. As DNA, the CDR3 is TGTGCCAGCAGTTCCGGGACAGGGGAGCCCTACGAGCAGTACTTC. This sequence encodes CASSSGTGEPYEQYF.

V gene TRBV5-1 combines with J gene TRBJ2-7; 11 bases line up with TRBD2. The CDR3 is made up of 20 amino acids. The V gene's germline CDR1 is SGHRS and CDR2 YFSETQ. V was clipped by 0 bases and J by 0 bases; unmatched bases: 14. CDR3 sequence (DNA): TGCGCCAGCAGCTTGGACTACGGAGGGACTAGCGGCCTCCTCTCCTACGAGCAGTACTTC. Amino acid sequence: CASSLDYGGTSGLLSYEQYF.

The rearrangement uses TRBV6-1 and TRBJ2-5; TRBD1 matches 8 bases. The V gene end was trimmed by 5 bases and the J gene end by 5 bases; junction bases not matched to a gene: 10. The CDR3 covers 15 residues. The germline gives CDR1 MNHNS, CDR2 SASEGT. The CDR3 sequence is CASSSGAGGAETQYF. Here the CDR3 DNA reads TGTGCCAGCAGTTCCGGGGCAGGGGGCGCGGAGACCCAGTACTTC.

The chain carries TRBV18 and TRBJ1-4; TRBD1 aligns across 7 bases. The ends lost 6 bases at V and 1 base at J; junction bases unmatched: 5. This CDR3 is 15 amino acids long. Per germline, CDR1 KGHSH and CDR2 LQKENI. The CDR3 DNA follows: TGTGCCAGCTCCCAGGGGGAGCAAACTAATGAAAAACTGTTTTTT. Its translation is CASSQGEQTNEKLFF.

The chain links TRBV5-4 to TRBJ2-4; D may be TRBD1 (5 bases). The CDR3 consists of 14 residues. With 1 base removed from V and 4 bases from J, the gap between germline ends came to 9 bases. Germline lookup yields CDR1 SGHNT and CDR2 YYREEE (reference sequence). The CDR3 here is CASSLRQRKNIQYF. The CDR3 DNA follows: TGTGCCAGCAGCTTGAGACAGCGAAAAAACATTCAGTACTTC.

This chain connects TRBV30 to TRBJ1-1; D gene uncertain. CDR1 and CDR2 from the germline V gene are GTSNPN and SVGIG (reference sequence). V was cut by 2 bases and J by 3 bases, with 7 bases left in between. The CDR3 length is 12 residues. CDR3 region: CAWSPGDTEAFF. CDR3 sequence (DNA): TGTGCCTGGAGTCCCGGGGACACTGAAGCTTTCTTT.

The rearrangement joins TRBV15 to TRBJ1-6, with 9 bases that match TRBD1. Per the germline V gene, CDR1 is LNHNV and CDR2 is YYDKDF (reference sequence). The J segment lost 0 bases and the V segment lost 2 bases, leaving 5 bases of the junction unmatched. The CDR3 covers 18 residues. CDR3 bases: TGTGCCACCAGCAGACTCGGGACAGGGAGCTCCTATAATTCACCCCTCCACTTT. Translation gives CATSRLGTGSSYNSPLHF.

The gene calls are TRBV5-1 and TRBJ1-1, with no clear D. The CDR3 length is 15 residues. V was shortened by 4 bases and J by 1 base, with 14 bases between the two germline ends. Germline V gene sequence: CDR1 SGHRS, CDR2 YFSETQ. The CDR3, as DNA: TGCGCCAGCAGCCTTGGACTGAAGGGGAACACTGAAGCTTTCTTT. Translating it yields CASSLGLKGNTEAFF.

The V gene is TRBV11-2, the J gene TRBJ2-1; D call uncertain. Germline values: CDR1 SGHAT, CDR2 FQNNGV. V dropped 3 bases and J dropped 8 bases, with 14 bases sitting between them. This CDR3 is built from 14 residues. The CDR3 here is CASSFLVAFDEQFF. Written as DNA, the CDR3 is TGTGCCAGCAGCTTTTTGGTAGCTTTTGATGAGCAGTTCTTC.

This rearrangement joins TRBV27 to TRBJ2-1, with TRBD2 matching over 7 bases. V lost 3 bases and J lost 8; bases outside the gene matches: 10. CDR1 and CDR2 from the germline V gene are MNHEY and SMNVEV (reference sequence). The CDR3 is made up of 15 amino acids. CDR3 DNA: TGTGCCAGCAGTTTTCTAGAGGGAGGGCACGATGAGCAGTTCTTC. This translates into CASSFLEGGHDEQFF.

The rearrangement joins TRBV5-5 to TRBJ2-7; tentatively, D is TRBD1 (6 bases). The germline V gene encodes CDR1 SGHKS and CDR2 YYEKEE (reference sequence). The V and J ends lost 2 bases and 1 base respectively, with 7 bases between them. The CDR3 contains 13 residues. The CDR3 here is CASSFGQSYEQYF. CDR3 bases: TGTGCCAGCAGCTTCGGACAGTCCTACGAGCAGTACTTC. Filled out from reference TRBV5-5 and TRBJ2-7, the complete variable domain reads DAGVTQSPTHLIKTRGQQVTLRCSPISGHKSVSWYQQVLGQGPQFIFQYYEKEERGRGNFPDRFSARQFPNYSSELNVNALLLGDSALYLCASSFGQSYEQYFGPGTRLTVT.

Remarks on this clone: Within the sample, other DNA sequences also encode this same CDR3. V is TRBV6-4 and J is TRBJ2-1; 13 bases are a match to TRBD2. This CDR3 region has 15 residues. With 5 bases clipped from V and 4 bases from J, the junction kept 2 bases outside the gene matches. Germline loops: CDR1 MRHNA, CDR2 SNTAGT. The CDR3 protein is CASSRTSGSYNEQFF. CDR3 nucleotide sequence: TGTGCCAGCAGTCGGACTAGCGGGAGTTACAATGAGCAGTTCTTC.

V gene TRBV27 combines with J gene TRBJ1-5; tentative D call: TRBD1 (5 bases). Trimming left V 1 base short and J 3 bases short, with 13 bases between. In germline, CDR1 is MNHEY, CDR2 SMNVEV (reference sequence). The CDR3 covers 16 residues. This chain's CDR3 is CASSLFAGTNNQPQHF. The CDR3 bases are TGTGCCAGCAGTTTATTTGCAGGGACTAACAATCAGCCCCAGCATTTT.

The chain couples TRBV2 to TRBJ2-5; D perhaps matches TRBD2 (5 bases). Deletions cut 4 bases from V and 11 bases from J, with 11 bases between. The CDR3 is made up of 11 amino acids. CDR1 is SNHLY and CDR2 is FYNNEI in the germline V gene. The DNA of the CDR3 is TGTGCCAGCAGTGTTACTAGGGAGCAGTACTTC. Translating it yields CASSVTREQYF. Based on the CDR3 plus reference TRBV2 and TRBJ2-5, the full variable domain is EPEVTQTPSHQVTQMGQEVILRCVPISNHLYFYWYRQILGQKVEFLVSFYNNEISEKSEIFDDQFSVERPDGSNFTLKIRSTKLEDSAMYFCASSVTREQYFGPGTRLLVL.

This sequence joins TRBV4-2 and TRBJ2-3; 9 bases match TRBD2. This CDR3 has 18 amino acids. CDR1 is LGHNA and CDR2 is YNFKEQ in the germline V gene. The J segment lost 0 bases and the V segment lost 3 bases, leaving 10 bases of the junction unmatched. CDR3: CASSQDLTSGVSTDTQYF. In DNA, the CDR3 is TGTGCCAGCAGCCAGGATCTGACTAGCGGTGTTAGCACAGATACGCAGTATTTT.

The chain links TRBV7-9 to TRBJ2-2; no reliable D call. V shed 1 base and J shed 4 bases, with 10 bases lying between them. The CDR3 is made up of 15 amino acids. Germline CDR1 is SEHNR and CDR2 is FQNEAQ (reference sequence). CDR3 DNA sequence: TGTGCCAGCAGCTTAGACCCTAGTATCACCGGGGAGCTGTTTTTT. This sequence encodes CASSLDPSITGELFF. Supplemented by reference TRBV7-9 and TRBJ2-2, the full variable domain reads DTGVSQNPRHKITKRGQNVTFRCDPISEHNRLYWYRQTLGQGPEFLTYFQNEAQLEKSRLLSDRFSAERPKGSFSTLEIQRTEQGDSAMYLCASSLDPSITGELFFGEGSRLTVL.